The present T cell receptor beta chain was sequenced within a study of early T cells in non-severe SARS-CoV-2 infection. Looked up from germline, CDR1 is SGHVS and CDR2 is FNYEAQ. The germline V and J ends were trimmed by 0 bases and 8 bases, with 10 bases remaining between them. CDR3 length: 13 residues. At least ten counts were recorded for this clonotype. TCRdb called the 5' RACE reads again in MiXCR, with one record for every CDR3 protein. The sample carries 75,000 to 90,000 distinct CDR3 sequences, less than 8% recorded once. This TCR was sampled from an adult who was a healthcare worker with PCR-confirmed SARS-CoV-2 infection or an uninfected control (not recorded which). The sample was whole blood. The V gene is TRBV7-6, the J gene TRBJ1-2, with no clear D. The CDR3 here is CASSLAPDSGYTF. CDR3 in DNA: TGTGCCAGCAGCTTAGCTCCAGACTCGGGCTACACCTTC. Filled out from reference TRBV7-6 and TRBJ1-2, the complete variable domain reads GAGVSQSPRYKVTKRGQDVALRCDPISGHVSLYWYRQALGQGPEFLTYFNYEAQQDKSGLPNDRFSAERPEGSISTLTIQRTEQRDSAMYRCASSLAPDSGYTFGSGTRLTVV.